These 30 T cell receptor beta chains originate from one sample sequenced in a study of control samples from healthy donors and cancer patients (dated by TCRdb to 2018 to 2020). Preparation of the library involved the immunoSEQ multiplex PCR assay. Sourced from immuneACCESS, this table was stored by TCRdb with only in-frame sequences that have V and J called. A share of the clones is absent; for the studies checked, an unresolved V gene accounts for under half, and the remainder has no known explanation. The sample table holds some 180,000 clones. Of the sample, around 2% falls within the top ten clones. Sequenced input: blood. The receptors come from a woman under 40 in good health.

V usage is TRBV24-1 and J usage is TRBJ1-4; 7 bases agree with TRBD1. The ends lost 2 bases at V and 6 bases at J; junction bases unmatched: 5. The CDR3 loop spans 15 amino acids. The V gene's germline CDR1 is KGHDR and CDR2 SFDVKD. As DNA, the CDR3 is TGTGCCACCAGTGATTCCGGGACAGCTCATGAAAAACTGTTTTTT. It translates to CATSDSGTAHEKLFF.

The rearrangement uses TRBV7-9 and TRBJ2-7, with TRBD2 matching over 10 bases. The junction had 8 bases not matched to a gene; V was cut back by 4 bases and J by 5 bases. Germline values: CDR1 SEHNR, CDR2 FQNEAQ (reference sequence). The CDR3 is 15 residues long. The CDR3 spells CASSSKPGTSDEQYF. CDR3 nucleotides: TGTGCCAGCAGCTCCAAACCCGGGACTAGCGACGAGCAGTACTTC.

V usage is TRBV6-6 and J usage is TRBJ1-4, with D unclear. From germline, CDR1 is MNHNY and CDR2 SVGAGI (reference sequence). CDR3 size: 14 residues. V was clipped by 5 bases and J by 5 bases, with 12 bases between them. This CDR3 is CASSIPTENEKLFF. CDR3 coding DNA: TGTGCCAGCAGTATCCCAACAGAAAATGAAAAACTGTTTTTT.

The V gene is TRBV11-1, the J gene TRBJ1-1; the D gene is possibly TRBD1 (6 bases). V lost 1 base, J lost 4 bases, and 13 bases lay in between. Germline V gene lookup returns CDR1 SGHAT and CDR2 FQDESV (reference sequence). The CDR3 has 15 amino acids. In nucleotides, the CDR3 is TGTGCCAGCAGCTTAGTTCCAGGGGCTACCACTGAAGCTTTCTTT. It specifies CASSLVPGATTEAFF. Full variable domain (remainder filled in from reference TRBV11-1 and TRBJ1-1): EAEVAQSPRYKITEKSQAVAFWCDPISGHATLYWYRQILGQGPELLVQFQDESVVDDSQLPKDRFSAERLKGVDSTLKIQPAELGDSAMYLCASSLVPGATTEAFFGQGTRLTVV.

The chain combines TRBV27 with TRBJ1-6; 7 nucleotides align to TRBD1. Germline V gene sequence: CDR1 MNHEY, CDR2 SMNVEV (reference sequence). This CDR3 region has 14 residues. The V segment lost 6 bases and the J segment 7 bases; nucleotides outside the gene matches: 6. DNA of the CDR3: TGTGCCAGCAGCGGGACAGCCTCGAATTCACCCCTCCACTTT. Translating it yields CASSGTASNSPLHF.

The CDR3, as DNA: TGTGCCAGCAGTTTAGGGGACAGGATAAATGGCTACACCTTC. It specifies CASSLGDRINGYTF. The gene calls are TRBV28 and TRBJ1-2, with 8 bases lining up with TRBD1. Germline V gene sequence: CDR1 MDHEN, CDR2 SYDVKM. This CDR3 comprises 14 residues. V lost 2 bases to trimming and J lost 6 bases; unmatched junction nucleotides: 5.

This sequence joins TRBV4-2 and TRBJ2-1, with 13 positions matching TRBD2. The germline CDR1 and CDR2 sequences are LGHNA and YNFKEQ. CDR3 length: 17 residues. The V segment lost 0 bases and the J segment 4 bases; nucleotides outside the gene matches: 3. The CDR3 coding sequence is TGTGCCAGCAGCCAAGAAACTAGCGGGGGGGAGTACAATGAGCAGTTCTTC. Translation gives CASSQETSGGEYNEQFF.

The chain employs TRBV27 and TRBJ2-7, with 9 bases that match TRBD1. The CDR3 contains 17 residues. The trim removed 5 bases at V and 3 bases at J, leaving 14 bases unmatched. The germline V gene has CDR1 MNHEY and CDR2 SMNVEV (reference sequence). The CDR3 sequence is CASSKVPSGQGNYEQYF. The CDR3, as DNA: TGTGCCAGCAGTAAAGTCCCGTCGGGACAGGGAAACTACGAGCAGTACTTC.

CDR3: CASSLPRTPIDGYTF. The CDR3 DNA is TGTGCCAGCAGCTTACCCCGGACGCCGATTGATGGCTACACCTTC. The chain uses TRBV7-6 and TRBJ1-2, with D unclear. V lost 2 bases and J 6 bases, leaving 16 bases between the germline ends. The CDR3 loop spans 15 amino acids. In germline, CDR1 is SGHVS, CDR2 FNYEAQ.

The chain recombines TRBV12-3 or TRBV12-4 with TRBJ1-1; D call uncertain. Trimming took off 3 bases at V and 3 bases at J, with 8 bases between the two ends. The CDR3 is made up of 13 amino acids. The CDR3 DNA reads TGTGCCAGCAGTTTCCAGCCGGACACTGAAGCTTTCTTT. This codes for CASSFQPDTEAFF.

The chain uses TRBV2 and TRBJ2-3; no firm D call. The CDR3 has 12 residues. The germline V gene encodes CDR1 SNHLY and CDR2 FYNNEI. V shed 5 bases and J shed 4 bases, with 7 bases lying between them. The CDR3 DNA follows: TGTGCCAGCAGTATAGTGTCAGATACGCAGTATTTT. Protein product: CASSIVSDTQYF.

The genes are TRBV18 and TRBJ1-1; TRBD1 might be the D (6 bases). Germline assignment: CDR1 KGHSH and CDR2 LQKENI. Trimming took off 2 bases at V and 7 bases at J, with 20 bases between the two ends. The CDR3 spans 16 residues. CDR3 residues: CASSPIITGRDGEAFF. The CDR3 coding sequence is TGTGCCAGCTCACCAATCATAACAGGGCGGGACGGTGAAGCTTTCTTT.

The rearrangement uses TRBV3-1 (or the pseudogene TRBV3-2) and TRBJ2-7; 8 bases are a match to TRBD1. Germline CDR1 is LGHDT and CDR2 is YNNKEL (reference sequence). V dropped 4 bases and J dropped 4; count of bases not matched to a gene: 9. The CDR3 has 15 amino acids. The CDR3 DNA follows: TGTGCCAGCAGCCCTCGGACAGGGCTGCCTTACGAGCAGTACTTC. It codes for CASSPRTGLPYEQYF.

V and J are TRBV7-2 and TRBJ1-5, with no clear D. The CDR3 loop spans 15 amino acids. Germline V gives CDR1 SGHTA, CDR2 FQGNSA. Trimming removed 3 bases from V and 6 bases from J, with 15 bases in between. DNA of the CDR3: TGTGCCAGCAGCTTCCACGGCCCAAAGGGTCAGCCCCAGCATTTT. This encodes CASSFHGPKGQPQHF.

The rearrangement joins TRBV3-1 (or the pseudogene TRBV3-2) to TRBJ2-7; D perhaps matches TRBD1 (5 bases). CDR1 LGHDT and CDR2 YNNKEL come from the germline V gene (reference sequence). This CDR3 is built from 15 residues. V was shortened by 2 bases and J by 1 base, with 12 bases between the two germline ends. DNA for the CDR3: TGTGCCAGCAGCCAACTTTTGACAGATTCCTACGAGCAGTACTTC. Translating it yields CASSQLLTDSYEQYF.

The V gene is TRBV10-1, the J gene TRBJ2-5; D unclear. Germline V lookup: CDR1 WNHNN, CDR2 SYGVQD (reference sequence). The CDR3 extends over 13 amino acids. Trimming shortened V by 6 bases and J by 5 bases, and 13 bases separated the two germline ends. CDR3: CASRGYCAETQYF. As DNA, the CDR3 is TGCGCCAGCAGGGGGTATTGTGCCGAGACCCAGTACTTC.

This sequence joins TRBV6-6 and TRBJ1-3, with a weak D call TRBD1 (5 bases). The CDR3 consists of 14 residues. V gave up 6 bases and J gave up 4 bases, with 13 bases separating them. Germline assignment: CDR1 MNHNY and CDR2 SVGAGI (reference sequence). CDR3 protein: CASSRDRYGNTIYF. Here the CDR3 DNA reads TGTGCCAGCAGCCGAGACAGATACGGAAACACCATATATTTT.

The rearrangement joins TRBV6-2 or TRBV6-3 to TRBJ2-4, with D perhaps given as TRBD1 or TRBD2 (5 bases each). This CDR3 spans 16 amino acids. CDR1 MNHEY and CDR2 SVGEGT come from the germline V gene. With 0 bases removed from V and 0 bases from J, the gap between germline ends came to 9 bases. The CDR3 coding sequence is TGTGCCAGCAGTTACTCGGGGGTCCTAGCCAAAAACATTCAGTACTTC. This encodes CASSYSGVLAKNIQYF.

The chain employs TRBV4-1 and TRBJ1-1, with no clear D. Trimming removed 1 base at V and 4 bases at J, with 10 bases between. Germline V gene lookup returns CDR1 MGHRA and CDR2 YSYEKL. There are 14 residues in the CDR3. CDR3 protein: CASSQGNRGTEAFF. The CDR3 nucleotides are TGCGCCAGCAGCCAAGGGAACCGGGGCACTGAAGCTTTCTTT.

The CDR3 is CASSNQGTARSYQPQHF. CDR3 in DNA: TGTGCCAGTAGTAACCAAGGGACAGCCCGGAGCTATCAGCCCCAGCATTTT. The chain is built from TRBV19 and TRBJ1-5; TRBD1 matches at 7 bases. Losses at the gene ends were 4 bases for V and 5 bases for J; bases not matched to a gene: 14. Germline V gene sequence: CDR1 LNHDA, CDR2 SQIVND (reference sequence). The CDR3 totals 17 residues. Based on the CDR3 plus reference TRBV19 and TRBJ1-5, the full variable domain is DGGITQSPKYLFRKEGQNVTLSCEQNLNHDAMYWYRQDPGQGLRLIYYSQIVNDFQKGDIAEGYSVSREKKESFPLTVTSAQKNPTAFYLCASSNQGTARSYQPQHFGDGTRLSIL.

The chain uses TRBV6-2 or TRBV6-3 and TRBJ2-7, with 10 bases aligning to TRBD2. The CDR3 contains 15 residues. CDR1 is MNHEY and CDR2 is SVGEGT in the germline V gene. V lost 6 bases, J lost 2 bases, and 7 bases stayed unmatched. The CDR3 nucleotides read TGTGCCAGCAGCTTCCTAGCGGGGGCGGCCTACGAGCAGTACTTC. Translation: CASSFLAGAAYEQYF.

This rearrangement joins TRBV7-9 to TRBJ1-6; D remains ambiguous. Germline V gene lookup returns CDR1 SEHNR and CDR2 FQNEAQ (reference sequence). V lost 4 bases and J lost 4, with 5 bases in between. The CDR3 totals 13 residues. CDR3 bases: TGTGCCAGCAGCTCCCTTTATAATTCACCCCTCCACTTT. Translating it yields CASSSLYNSPLHF.

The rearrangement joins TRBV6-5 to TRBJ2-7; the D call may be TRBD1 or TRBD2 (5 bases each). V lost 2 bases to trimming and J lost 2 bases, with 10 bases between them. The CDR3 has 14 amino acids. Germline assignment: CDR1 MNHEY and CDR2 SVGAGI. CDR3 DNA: TGTGCCAGCAGTTACGCGAAGGGACCCTACGAGCAGTACTTC. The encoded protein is CASSYAKGPYEQYF.

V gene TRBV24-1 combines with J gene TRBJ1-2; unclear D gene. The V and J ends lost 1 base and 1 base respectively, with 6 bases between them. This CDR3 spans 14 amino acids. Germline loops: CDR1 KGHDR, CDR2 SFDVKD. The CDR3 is CATSDLALNYGYTF. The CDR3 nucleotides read TGTGCCACCAGTGATTTAGCCCTTAACTATGGCTACACCTTC.

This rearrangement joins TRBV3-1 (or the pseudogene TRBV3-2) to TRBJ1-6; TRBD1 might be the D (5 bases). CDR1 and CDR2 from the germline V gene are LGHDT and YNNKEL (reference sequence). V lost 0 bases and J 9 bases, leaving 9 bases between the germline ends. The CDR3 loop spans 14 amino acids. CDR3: CASSQDRQGSPLHF. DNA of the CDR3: TGTGCCAGCAGCCAAGACCGCCAGGGTTCACCCCTCCACTTT.

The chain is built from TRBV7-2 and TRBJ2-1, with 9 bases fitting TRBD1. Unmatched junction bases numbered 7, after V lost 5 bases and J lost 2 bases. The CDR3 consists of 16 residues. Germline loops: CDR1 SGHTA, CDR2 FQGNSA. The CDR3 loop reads CASSGGDREAYNEQFF. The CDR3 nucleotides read TGTGCCAGCAGCGGAGGGGACAGGGAAGCCTACAATGAGCAGTTCTTC.

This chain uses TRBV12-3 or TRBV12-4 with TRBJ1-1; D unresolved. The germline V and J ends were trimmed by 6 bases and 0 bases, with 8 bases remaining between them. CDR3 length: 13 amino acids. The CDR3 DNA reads TGTGCCAGCAGCTGGAAGATGAACACTGAAGCTTTCTTT. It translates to CASSWKMNTEAFF.

The CDR3 sequence is CASSATYRRAVTDTQYF. The DNA of the CDR3 is TGTGCCAGCAGTGCTACTTACAGGAGGGCGGTCACAGATACGCAGTATTTT. The J gene is TRBJ2-3, the V gene TRBV27; D is perhaps TRBD2 (6 bases). V lost 5 bases and J 2 bases, leaving 20 bases between the germline ends. The CDR3 consists of 17 residues. CDR1 and CDR2 (germline): MNHEY, SMNVEV (reference sequence).

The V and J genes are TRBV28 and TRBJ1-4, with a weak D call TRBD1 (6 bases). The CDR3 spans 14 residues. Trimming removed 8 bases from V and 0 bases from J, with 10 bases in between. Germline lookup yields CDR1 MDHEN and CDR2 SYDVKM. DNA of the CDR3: TGTGCCAGCGGACAGTTTGCAACTAATGAAAAACTGTTTTTT. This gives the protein CASGQFATNEKLFF.

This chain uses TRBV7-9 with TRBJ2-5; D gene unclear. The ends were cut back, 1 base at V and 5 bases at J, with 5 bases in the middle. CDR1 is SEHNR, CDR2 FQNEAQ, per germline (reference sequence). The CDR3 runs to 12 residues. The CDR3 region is CASSLVGETQYF. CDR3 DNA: TGTGCCAGCAGCTTAGTAGGGGAGACCCAGTACTTC.